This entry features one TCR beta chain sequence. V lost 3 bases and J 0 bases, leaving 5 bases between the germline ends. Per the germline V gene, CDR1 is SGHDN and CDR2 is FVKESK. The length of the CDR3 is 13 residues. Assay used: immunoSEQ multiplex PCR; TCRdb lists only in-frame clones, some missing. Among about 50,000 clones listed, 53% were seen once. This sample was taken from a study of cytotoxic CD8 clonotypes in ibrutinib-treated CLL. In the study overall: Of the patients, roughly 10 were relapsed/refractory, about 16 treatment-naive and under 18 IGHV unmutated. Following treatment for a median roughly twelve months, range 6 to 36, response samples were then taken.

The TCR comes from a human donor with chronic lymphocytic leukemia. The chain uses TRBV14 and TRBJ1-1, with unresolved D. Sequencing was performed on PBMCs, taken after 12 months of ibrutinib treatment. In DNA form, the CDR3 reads TGTGCCAGCAGCCAGGGCATGAACACTGAAGCTTTCTTT. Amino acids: CASSQGMNTEAFF. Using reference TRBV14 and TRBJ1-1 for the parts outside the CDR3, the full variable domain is EAGVTQFPSHSVIEKGQTVTLRCDPISGHDNLYWYRRVMGKEIKFLLHFVKESKQDESGMPNNRFLAERTGGTYSTLKVQPAELEDSGVYFCASSQGMNTEAFFGQGTRLTVV.